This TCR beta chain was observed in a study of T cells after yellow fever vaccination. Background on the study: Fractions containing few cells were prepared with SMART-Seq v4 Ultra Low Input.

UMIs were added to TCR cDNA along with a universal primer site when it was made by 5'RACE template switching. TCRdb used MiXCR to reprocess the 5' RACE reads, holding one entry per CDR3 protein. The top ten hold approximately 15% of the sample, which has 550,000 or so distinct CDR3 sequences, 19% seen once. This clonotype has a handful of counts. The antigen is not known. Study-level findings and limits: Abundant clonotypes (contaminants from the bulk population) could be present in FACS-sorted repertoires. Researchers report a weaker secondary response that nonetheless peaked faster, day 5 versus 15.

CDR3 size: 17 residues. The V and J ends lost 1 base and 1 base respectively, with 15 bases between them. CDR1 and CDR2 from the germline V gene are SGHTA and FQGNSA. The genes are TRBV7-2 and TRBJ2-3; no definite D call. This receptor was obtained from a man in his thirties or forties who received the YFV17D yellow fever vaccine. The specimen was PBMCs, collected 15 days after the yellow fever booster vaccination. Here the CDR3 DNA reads TGTGCCAGCAGCTTAGGGGTCTGGAGCGACCGCACAGATACGCAGTATTTT. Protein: CASSLGVWSDRTDTQYF.